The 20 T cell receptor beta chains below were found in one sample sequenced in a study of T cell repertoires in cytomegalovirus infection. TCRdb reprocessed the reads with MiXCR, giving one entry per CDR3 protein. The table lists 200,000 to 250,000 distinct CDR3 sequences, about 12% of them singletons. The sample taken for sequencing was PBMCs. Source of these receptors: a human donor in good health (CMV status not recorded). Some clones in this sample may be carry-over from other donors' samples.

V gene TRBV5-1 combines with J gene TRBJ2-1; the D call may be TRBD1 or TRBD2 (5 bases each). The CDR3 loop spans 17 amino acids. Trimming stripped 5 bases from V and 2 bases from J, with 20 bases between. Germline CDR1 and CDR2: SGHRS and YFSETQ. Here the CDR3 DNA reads TGCGCCAGCAGTCGATCTAGCTTGAGGGGAGCCTACAATGAGCAGTTCTTC. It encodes CASSRSSLRGAYNEQFF.

The CDR3 sequence: CSASHPSGGNNEQFF. The CDR3 DNA follows: TGCAGTGCTTCCCACCCAAGCGGGGGGAACAATGAGCAGTTCTTC. This chain joins TRBV20-1 and TRBJ2-1; 9 nucleotides agree with TRBD2. V shed 5 bases, J shed 5 bases, and the junction held 10 bases outside the gene matches. CDR1 DFQATT and CDR2 SNEGSKA come from the germline V gene (reference sequence). The CDR3 runs to 15 residues.

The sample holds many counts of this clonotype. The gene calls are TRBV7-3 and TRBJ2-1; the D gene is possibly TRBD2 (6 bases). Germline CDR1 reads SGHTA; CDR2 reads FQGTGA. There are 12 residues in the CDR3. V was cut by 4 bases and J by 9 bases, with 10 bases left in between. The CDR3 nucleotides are TGTGCCAGCAGCTCGGTCGGGAGTGAGCAGTTCTTC. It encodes CASSSVGSEQFF. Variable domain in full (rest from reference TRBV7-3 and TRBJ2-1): GAGVSQTPSNKVTEKGKYVELRCDPISGHTALYWYRQSLGQGPEFLIYFQGTGAADDSGLPNDRFFAVRPEGSVSTLKIQRTERGDSAVYLCASSSVGSEQFFGPGTRLTVL.

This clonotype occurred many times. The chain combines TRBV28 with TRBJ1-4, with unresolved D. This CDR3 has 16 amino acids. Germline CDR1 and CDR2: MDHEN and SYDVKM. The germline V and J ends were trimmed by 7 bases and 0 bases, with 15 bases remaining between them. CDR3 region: CASTPGGAATNEKLFF. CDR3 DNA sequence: TGTGCCAGCACCCCCGGCGGCGCTGCAACTAATGAAAAACTGTTTTTT. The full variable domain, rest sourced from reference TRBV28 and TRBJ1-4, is DVKVTQSSRYLVKRTGEKVFLECVQDMDHENMFWYRQDPGLGLRLIYFSYDVKMKEKGDIPEGYSVSREKKERFSLILESASTNQTSMYLCASTPGGAATNEKLFFGSGTQLSVL.

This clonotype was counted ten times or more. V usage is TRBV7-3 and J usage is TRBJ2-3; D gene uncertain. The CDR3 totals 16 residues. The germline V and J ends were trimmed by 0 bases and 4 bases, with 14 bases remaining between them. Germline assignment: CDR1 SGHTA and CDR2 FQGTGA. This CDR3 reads CASSLTWANRADTQYF. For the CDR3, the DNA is TGTGCCAGCAGCTTAACGTGGGCCAATCGGGCAGATACGCAGTATTTT.

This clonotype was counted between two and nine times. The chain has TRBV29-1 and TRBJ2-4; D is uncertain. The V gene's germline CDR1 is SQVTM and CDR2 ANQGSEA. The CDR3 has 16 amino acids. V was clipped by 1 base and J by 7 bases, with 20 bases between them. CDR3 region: CSVEGVKGGEVNIQYF. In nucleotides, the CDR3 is TGCAGCGTTGAAGGGGTGAAGGGTGGTGAGGTGAACATTCAGTACTTC. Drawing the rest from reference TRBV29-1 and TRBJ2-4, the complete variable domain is SAVISQKPSRDICQRGTSLTIQCQVDSQVTMMFWYRQQPGQSLTLIATANQGSEATYESGFVIDKFPISRPNLTFSTLTVSNMSPEDSSIYLCSVEGVKGGEVNIQYFGAGTRLSVL.

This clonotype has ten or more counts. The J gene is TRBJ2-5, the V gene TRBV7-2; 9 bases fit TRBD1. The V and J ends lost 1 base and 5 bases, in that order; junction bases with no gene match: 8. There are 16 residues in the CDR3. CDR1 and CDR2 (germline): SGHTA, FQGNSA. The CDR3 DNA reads TGTGCCAGCAGCTTAGGCCTCGGACAGGGGAGGGAGACCCAGTACTTC. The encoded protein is CASSLGLGQGRETQYF.

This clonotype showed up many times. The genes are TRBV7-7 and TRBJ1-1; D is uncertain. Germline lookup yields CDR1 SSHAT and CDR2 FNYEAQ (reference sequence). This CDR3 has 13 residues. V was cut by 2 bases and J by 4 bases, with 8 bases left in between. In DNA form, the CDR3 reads TGTGCCAGCAGCTTACAACTCGGCACTGAAGCTTTCTTT. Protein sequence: CASSLQLGTEAFF. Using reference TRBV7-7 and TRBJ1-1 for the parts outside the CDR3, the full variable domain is GAGVSQSPRYKVTKRGQDVTLRCDPISSHATLYWYQQALGQGPEFLTYFNYEAQPDKSGLPSDRFSAERPEGSISTLTIQRTEQRDSAMYRCASSLQLGTEAFFGQGTRLTVV.

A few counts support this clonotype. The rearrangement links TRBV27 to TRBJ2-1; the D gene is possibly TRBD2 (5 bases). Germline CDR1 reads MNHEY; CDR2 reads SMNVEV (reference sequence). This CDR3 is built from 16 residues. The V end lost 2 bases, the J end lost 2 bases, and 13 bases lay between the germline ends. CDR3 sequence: CASSLGRVGAYNEQFF. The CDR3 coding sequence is TGTGCCAGCAGTTTAGGGCGGGTTGGGGCCTACAATGAGCAGTTCTTC.

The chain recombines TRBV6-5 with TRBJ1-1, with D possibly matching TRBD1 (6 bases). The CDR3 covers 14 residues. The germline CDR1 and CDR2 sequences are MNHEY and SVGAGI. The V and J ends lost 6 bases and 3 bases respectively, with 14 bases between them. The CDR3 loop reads CASRTGPGYTEAFF. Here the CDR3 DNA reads TGTGCCAGCAGGACAGGCCCCGGGTACACTGAAGCTTTCTTT.

For the CDR3, the DNA is TGCAGCGTTGTTACGGGCAATTCCTATGGCTACACCTTC. Translating it yields CSVVTGNSYGYTF. The chain couples TRBV29-1 to TRBJ1-2; D is uncertain. Trimming took off 4 bases at V and 4 bases at J, with 13 bases between the two ends. CDR1 and CDR2 from the germline V gene are SQVTM and ANQGSEA. This CDR3 is 13 amino acids long.

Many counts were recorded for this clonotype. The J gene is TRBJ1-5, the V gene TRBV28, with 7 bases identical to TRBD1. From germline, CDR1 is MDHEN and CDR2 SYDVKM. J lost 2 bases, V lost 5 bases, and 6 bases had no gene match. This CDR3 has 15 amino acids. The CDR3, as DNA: TGTGCCAGCAGTAATCGACAGGGAGGCAATCAGCCCCAGCATTTT. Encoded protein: CASSNRQGGNQPQHF.

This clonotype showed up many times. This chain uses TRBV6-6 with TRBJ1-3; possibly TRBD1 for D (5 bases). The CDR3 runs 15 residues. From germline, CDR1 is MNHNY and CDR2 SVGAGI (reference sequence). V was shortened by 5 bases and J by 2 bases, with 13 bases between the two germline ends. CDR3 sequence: CASSNPGLTGNTIYF. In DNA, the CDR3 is TGTGCCAGCAGTAATCCAGGGCTAACTGGAAACACCATATATTTT.

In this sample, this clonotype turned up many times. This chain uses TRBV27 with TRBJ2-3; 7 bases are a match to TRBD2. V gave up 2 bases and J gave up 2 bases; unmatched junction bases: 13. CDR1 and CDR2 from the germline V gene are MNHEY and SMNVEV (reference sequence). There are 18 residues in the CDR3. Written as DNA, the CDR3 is TGTGCCAGCAGTTTAATCGGCGCGGCGGGAGATGTCACAGATACGCAGTATTTT. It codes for CASSLIGAAGDVTDTQYF.

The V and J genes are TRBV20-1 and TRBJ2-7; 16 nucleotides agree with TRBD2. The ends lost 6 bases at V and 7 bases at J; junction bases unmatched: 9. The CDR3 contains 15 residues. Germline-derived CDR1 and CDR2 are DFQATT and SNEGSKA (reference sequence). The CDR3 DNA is TGCAGTGCGCTGGGACTAGCGGGAGGGCCCGGGGAGCAGTACTTC. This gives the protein CSALGLAGGPGEQYF.

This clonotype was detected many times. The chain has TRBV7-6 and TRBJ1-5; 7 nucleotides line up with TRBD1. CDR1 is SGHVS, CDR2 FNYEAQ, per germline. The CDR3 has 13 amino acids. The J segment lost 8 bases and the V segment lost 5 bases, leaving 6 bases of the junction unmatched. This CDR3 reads CASSPGTVEPQHF. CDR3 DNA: TGTGCCAGCAGCCCAGGGACAGTTGAGCCCCAGCATTTT.

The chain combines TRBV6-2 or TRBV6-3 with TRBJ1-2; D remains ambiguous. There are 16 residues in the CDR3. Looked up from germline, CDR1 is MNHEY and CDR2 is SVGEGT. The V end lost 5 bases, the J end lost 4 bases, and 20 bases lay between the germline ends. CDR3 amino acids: CASSETPVMVVYGYTF. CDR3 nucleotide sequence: TGTGCCAGCAGTGAAACCCCCGTGATGGTGGTCTATGGCTACACCTTC.

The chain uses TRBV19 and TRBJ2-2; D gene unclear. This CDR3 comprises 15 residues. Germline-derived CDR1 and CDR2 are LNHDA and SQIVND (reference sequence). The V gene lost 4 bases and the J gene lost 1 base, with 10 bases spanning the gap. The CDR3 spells CASSRSRRNTGELFF. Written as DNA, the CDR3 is TGTGCCAGTAGTAGATCTAGGAGGAACACCGGGGAGCTGTTTTTT.

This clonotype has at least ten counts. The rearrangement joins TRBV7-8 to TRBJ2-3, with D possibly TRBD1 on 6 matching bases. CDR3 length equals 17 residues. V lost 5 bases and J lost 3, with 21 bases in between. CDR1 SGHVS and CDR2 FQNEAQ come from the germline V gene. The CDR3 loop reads CASSARGPRGSTDTQYF. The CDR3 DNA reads TGTGCCAGCAGCGCAAGGGGCCCGAGGGGGAGTACAGATACGCAGTATTTT.

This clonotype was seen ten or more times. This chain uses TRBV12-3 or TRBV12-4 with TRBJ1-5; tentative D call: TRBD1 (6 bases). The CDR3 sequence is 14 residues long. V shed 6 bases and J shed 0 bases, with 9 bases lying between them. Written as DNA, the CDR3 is TGTGCCAGCAGCCGGGACATTAGCAATCAGCCCCAGCATTTT. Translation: CASSRDISNQPQHF.